The entry that follows covers one T cell receptor beta chain sequence. Its antigen remains unknown. Sequencing was performed with immunoSEQ multiplex PCR; in TCRdb, only in-frame clones are kept and a portion is missing. The profile shows some 4,500 clones, approximately 61% of them singletons. In germline, CDR1 is MNHEY, CDR2 SMNVEV (reference sequence). The CDR3 totals 13 residues. These data belong to a study of T cells after posttransplantation cyclophosphamide. General observations from the study: TRB clonality was highly associated with recipient CMV seropositivity and reactivation. Later blood repertoires were often dominated by clones from the donor CD8+ memory compartment.

Sequencing was done on a sample of memory CD8+ T cells sorted from blood. V and J are TRBV27 and TRBJ2-5; TRBD1 matches at 8 bases. Near its end, the DNA agrees better with TRBJ2-7, so the J call may be wrong. The clonotype comes from a woman aged 55-69 years in good health, CMV-negative, and a related stem cell transplant donor. CDR3 DNA sequence: TGTGCCAGCAGTTTGGGACAGGCTAGCGAGCAGTACTTC. Translation gives CASSLGQASEQYF.